This T cell receptor (beta chain) was identified during a study of T cell responses to AZD1222 COVID-19 vaccine. Study-level findings and limits: Possibly, clonal diversity was underestimated; donors were largely white British and included more females.

The V and J ends lost 0 bases and 1 base, in that order; junction bases with no gene match: 4. There are 15 residues in the CDR3. Germline lookup yields CDR1 GTSNPN and CDR2 SVGIG (reference sequence). This clone was recorded a few times. Its antigen is as yet unknown. Profiling relied on immunoSEQ multiplex PCR, and the TCRdb table lists in-frame clones only, not all of them. The sample has 150,000 or so clones; roughly nine tenths are singletons. The clonotype was recovered from an adult in good health. The source was peripheral blood, collected on day 0 of AZD1222 vaccination. The rearrangement joins TRBV30 to TRBJ2-3; 7 bases match TRBD1. The CDR3 region has the DNA TGTGCCTGGAGTGTATTGGGACAGCGCACAGATACGCAGTATTTT. Translating it yields CAWSVLGQRTDTQYF.